What follows are 28 T cell receptor beta chains derived from one specimen sequenced in a study of T cells in women clearing cervical HPV infection. Measured with immunoSEQ multiplex PCR; TCRdb has only the in-frame clones, and not every one. This table lists tens of thousands of clones. What was sequenced was blood buffy coat. These receptors came from a woman between 18 and 70 years old with a cervical HPV16 infection that either progressed to CIN3+ or cleared (not recorded which).

In regard to this clone: With the read ending 3 residues before the CDR3 end, the germline J gene is used to fill in that end. The V call is TRBV12-3 or TRBV12-4, the J call TRBJ1-1; 7 nucleotides agree with TRBD1. The CDR3 is 15 amino acids. V shed 9 bases and J 4 bases; nucleotides not matched to a gene: 14. The covered CDR3 bases are TGTGCCAGTTCTCCTGTCCCAGGGGGGAGCACTGAA. Its translation is CASSPVPGGSTE. In full, the CDR3 is CASSPVPGGSTEAFF.

Points on this clone: The DNA ends 3 residues before the CDR3 does, and the rest of the CDR3 is filled in from the germline J gene. The rearrangement uses TRBV28 and TRBJ2-3; 11 positions match TRBD2. The CDR3 is made up of 17 amino acids. Germline V gene data show CDR1 as MDHEN and CDR2 as SYDVKM. Losses at the gene ends were 4 bases for V and 2 bases for J; bases not matched to a gene: 8. Partial CDR3 DNA: TGTGCCAGCAGTTCGCTTAGCGGGGGGGCCCCCACAGATACG. It is translated as CASSSLSGGAPTDT. The CDR3 reads in full as CASSSLSGGAPTDTQYF. The full variable domain, its missing parts supplied by reference TRBV28 and TRBJ2-3, is DVKVTQSSRYLVKRTGEKVFLECVQDMDHENMFWYRQDPGLGLRLIYFSYDVKMKEKGDIPEGYSVSREKKERFSLILESASTNQTSMYLCASSSLSGGAPTDTQYFGPGTRLTVL.

To note about this clone: The CDR3 goes on 3 residues after the read ends, and that part is filled in from the germline J gene. Other DNA sequences of this sample code for an identical CDR3. The chain couples TRBV11-2 to TRBJ2-7, with D perhaps matching TRBD1 (6 bases). V lost 7 bases to trimming and J lost 2 bases, with 15 bases between them. Per germline, CDR1 SGHAT and CDR2 FQNNGV. This CDR3 has 14 amino acids. Here the CDR3 reads CASTPSPGAYEQYF. The CDR3 bases that were read are TGTGCCAGCACACCCTCGCCAGGGGCCTACGAG.

On this clone itself: The DNA ends 3 residues before the CDR3 does, and the rest of the CDR3 is filled in from the germline J gene. J is TRBJ1-5 and V is TRBV28; TRBD1 matches 10 bases. Trimming took 6 bases from V and 5 from J; bases not matched to a gene: 10. Per germline, CDR1 MDHEN and CDR2 SYDVKM. The CDR3 loop spans 16 amino acids. CDR3 DNA, as far as it was read: TGTGCCAGCAGCCGAAACGGACAGGGGGTACATCAGCCC. It encodes CASSRNGQGVHQP. The whole CDR3 is CASSRNGQGVHQPQHF.

A note on this clone: Read sequence stops 3 residues before the CDR3 end, and the germline J gene provides the missing end. The J gene is TRBJ1-1, the V gene TRBV30; D is ambiguous. Germline assignment: CDR1 GTSNPN and CDR2 SVGIG (reference sequence). The CDR3 covers 15 residues. Trimming took 0 bases from V and 5 from J, leaving 16 bases between them. CDR3 loop: CAWSVLGLRGTEAFF. The covered CDR3 bases are TGTGCCTGGAGTGTACTCGGCCTCCGGGGTACTGAA.

Notes on this clone: The sequenced fragment ends 3 residues before the CDR3 boundary, so the rest is inferred from the germline J gene. This chain links TRBV5-1 with TRBJ2-2; the D gene is possibly TRBD1 (6 bases). Looked up from germline, CDR1 is SGHRS and CDR2 is YFSETQ. The CDR3 runs to 16 residues. The part of the CDR3 DNA that was read is TGCGCCAGCAGCCCCACAGGGCTCTCTGGGGCCAACGTG. Protein sequence: CASSPTGLSGANV. The full CDR3 sequence reads CASSPTGLSGANVLFF.

Worth noting for this clone: The read falls 3 residues short of the CDR3 end, and the missing part is taken from the germline J gene. V gene TRBV25-1 combines with J gene TRBJ1-1; possibly TRBD1 for D (6 bases). CDR3 length: 16 residues. CDR1 and CDR2 from the germline V gene are MGHDK and SYGVNS. The V end was cut by 5 bases, the J end by 0 bases, with 16 bases between. CDR3 residues: CASSSRDTRMNTEAFF. The covered CDR3 bases are TGTGCCAGCAGTTCCCGGGACACGAGGATGAACACTGAA.

Regarding this clone: The read falls 3 residues short of the CDR3 end, and the missing part is taken from the germline J gene. This chain uses TRBV6-4 with TRBJ1-2; TRBD1 matches at 7 bases. The length of the CDR3 is 15 residues. CDR1 is MRHNA, CDR2 SNTAGT, per germline. The J segment lost 2 bases and the V segment lost 0 bases, leaving 3 bases of the junction unmatched. This chain's CDR3 is CASSDSGTENYGYTF. Incomplete CDR3 DNA: TGTGCCAGCAGTGACTCCGGGACAGAGAACTATGGC.

In regard to this clone: The CDR3 end is not reached by the read, which stops 3 residues before it; the germline J gene fills it in. V usage is TRBV29-1 and J usage is TRBJ1-1; D is uncertain. This CDR3 is 12 amino acids long. V was cut by 7 bases and J by 0 bases, with 9 bases left in between. The germline CDR1 and CDR2 sequences are SQVTM and ANQGSEA. The DNA read from the CDR3 is TGCAGCGGACGAGCGGTGAACACTGAA. Protein product: CSGRAVNTE. The full CDR3 protein reads CSGRAVNTEAFF.

This clone is called medium-sized based on its frequency. The read is 3 residues too short to cover the CDR3 end, so that end is filled in from the germline J gene. V gene TRBV29-1 combines with J gene TRBJ2-5; 11 bases are shared with TRBD1. This CDR3 region has 14 residues. Per germline, CDR1 SQVTM and CDR2 ANQGSEA. J lost 5 bases, V lost 8 bases, and 10 bases had no gene match. CDR3 bases read: TGCAGCACCTCTTCCGGGACAGGGGGTGAGACC. It yields the protein CSTSSGTGGET. The CDR3 reads in full as CSTSSGTGGETQYF.

Worth noting for this clone: Read coverage stops 3 residues before the CDR3 terminus; the germline J gene supplies the remainder. The chain has TRBV28 and TRBJ2-1; TRBD2 matches 11 bases. This CDR3 comprises 15 residues. Per the germline V gene, CDR1 is MDHEN and CDR2 is SYDVKM. V dropped 4 bases and J dropped 4; count of bases not matched to a gene: 3. The CDR3 here is CASSSLAGGYNEQFF. Incomplete CDR3 DNA: TGTGCCAGCAGTTCCTTAGCGGGGGGGTACAATGAG.

Turning to this clone: The read terminates 3 residues ahead of where the CDR3 ends, so the germline J gene completes it. This rearrangement joins TRBV7-9 to TRBJ2-5, with 10 bases aligning to TRBD1. CDR3 size: 15 residues. With V trimmed by 0 bases and J by 5 bases, 3 bases remained unmatched. Germline CDR1 SEHNR, CDR2 FQNEAQ (reference sequence). The sequenced part of the CDR3 DNA is TGTGCCAGCAGCTTAGCGACAGGGGGCTGGGAGACC. This encodes CASSLATGGWET. The whole CDR3 sequence reads CASSLATGGWETQYF.

Note on this clone: The read gets to within 3 residues of the CDR3 end, and the germline J gene fills in the rest. The chain recombines TRBV7-6 with TRBJ2-7, with 7 bases fitting TRBD2. The germline gives CDR1 SGHVS, CDR2 FNYEAQ. Losses at the gene ends were 0 bases for V and 3 bases for J; bases not matched to a gene: 5. The CDR3 spans 15 residues. CDR3 bases read: TGTGCCAGCAGCTTAGCCCCCGGGACTAACTACGAG. Its protein product is CASSLAPGTNYE. The complete CDR3 protein is CASSLAPGTNYEQYF.

The CDR3 bases that were read are TGTGCCAGCAGTGACGAGGGGGATCAGCCC. Translation: CASSDEGDQP. The full CDR3 protein reads CASSDEGDQPQHF. The chain uses TRBV2 and TRBJ1-5, with D tentatively TRBD1 (6 bases). The read terminates 3 residues before the CDR3 end, so the remaining end is supplied by the germline J gene. V lost 3 bases and J 5 bases, leaving 8 bases between the germline ends. The CDR3 totals 13 residues. Germline values: CDR1 SNHLY, CDR2 FYNNEI.

About this clone: Read sequence stops 3 residues before the CDR3 end, and the germline J gene provides the missing end. V usage is TRBV5-1 and J usage is TRBJ1-1; no firm D call. The CDR3 consists of 14 residues. Germline V gives CDR1 SGHRS, CDR2 YFSETQ. Trimming shortened V by 4 bases and J by 0 bases, and 10 bases separated the two germline ends. The part of the CDR3 DNA that was read is TGCGCCAGCAGCCGCTACCCATTGAACACTGAA. This translates into CASSRYPLNTE. The entire CDR3 sequence reads CASSRYPLNTEAFF.

About this clone itself: Read sequence stops 3 residues before the CDR3 end, and the germline J gene provides the missing end. V and J are TRBV7-3 and TRBJ1-1; D is possibly TRBD1 (5 bases). There are 14 residues in the CDR3. Germline loops: CDR1 SGHTA, CDR2 FQGTGA. V lost 1 base and J 4 bases, leaving 10 bases between the germline ends. Partial CDR3 DNA: TGTGCCAGCAGCTTAATGATTCAGGGCACTGAA. Amino acids: CASSLMIQGTE. The whole CDR3 sequence reads CASSLMIQGTEAFF.

Note on this clone: The sequenced fragment ends 3 residues before the CDR3 boundary, so the rest is inferred from the germline J gene. This chain uses TRBV18 with TRBJ2-5; TRBD2 is a possible D gene (6 bases). Germline CDR1 reads KGHSH; CDR2 reads LQKENI. The CDR3 covers 13 residues. V gave up 6 bases and J gave up 2 bases, with 10 bases separating them. The part of the CDR3 DNA that was read is TGTGCCAGCTCCAGGGAGGTGCAAGAGACC. It encodes CASSREVQET. The full-length CDR3 reads as CASSREVQETQYF. Looking up the rest from reference TRBV18 and TRBJ2-5 gives the full variable domain: NAGVMQNPRHLVRRRGQEARLRCSPMKGHSHVYWYRQLPEEGLKFMVYLQKENIIDESGMPKERFSAEFPKEGPSILRIQQVVRGDSAAYFCASSREVQETQYFGPGTRLLVL.

A word on this clone: Coverage ceases 3 residues before the CDR3 finishes, and the germline J gene fills in the end. The chain joins TRBV7-2 to TRBJ1-2; TRBD1 aligns across 7 bases. The germline V gene encodes CDR1 SGHTA and CDR2 FQGNSA. The CDR3 runs to 13 residues. The CDR3 reads CASSSNRGGDYTF. The CDR3 DNA, read in part, is TGTGCCAGCAGCTCTAACAGGGGAGGTGAC.

As to this clone: Sequencing ends 3 residues short of the CDR3 end; the germline J gene provides the rest. The chain has TRBV18 and TRBJ2-3; possible D gene TRBD1, 8 bases. The CDR3 spans 14 residues. From germline, CDR1 is KGHSH and CDR2 LQKENI. Incomplete CDR3 DNA: TGTGCCAGCTCACATAGGACAGGGAGGGAGACG. It yields the protein CASSHRTGRET. The whole CDR3 protein reads CASSHRTGRETQYF.

Concerning this clone: The read terminates 3 residues ahead of where the CDR3 ends, so the germline J gene completes it. This chain uses TRBV15 with TRBJ2-2; 11 bases are shared with TRBD2. This CDR3 has 18 amino acids. V shed 0 bases, J shed 7 bases, and the junction held 10 bases outside the gene matches. Germline V lookup: CDR1 LNHNV, CDR2 YYDKDF (reference sequence). This CDR3 reads CATSRDPSSGGAGGELFF. The covered CDR3 bases are TGTGCCACCAGCAGAGATCCGAGTAGCGGGGGGGCCGGCGGGGAG.

As concerns this clone: The read gets to within 3 residues of the CDR3 end, and the germline J gene fills in the rest. This rearrangement joins TRBV5-1 to TRBJ1-2, with 8 positions matching TRBD1. Germline CDR1 is SGHRS and CDR2 is YFSETQ. The CDR3 loop spans 12 amino acids. Incomplete CDR3 DNA: TGCGCCAGCAGCTTGGGGGACAGGGGC. Amino acid sequence: CASSLGDRG. The entire CDR3 reads CASSLGDRGYTF.

As concerns this clone: The read ends 3 residues early relative to the CDR3; the germline J gene fills the gap. The V and J genes are TRBV18 and TRBJ1-5; TRBD1 might be the D (6 bases). Germline loops: CDR1 KGHSH, CDR2 LQKENI. V was shortened by 6 bases and J by 3 bases, with 12 bases between the two germline ends. The CDR3 length is 14 residues. The CDR3 loop reads CASSLGQYNQPQHF. CDR3 bases read: TGTGCCAGCTCCCTTGGACAGTACAATCAGCCC.

As regards this clone: The sequence runs out 3 residues before the end of the CDR3; the remainder is reconstructed from the germline J gene. The chain recombines TRBV5-6 with TRBJ1-6; the D is unclear. This CDR3 is 15 amino acids long. The germline gives CDR1 SGHDT, CDR2 YYEEEE. Trimming left V 4 bases short and J 9 bases short, with 17 bases between. The sequenced CDR3 bases are TGTGCCAGCAGCCCCGGGGTGACGGTAGTTTCACCC. Amino acid sequence: CASSPGVTVVSP. In full, the CDR3 is CASSPGVTVVSPLHF. Full variable domain (remainder filled in from reference TRBV5-6 and TRBJ1-6): DAGVTQSPTHLIKTRGQQVTLRCSPKSGHDTVSWYQQALGQGPQFIFQYYEEEERQRGNFPDRFSGHQFPNYSSELNVNALLLGDSALYLCASSPGVTVVSPLHFGNGTRLTVT.

CDR3: CASSLQGGSPLHF. The covered CDR3 bases are TGTGCCAGCAGCTTACAGGGCGGTTCACCC. This chain connects TRBV7-3 to TRBJ1-6, with D tentatively TRBD1 (5 bases). From the germline J gene comes the end of the CDR3, since the read stops 3 residues before it. The CDR3 sequence is 13 residues long. Germline V lookup: CDR1 SGHTA, CDR2 FQGTGA. With 2 bases removed from V and 9 bases from J, the gap between germline ends came to 8 bases.

Considering frequency, this clone is medium-sized (0.01 to 0.1%). The read finishes 3 residues shy of the CDR3 end, and the germline J gene is used to complete it. V is TRBV18 and J is TRBJ2-3, with D tentatively TRBD2 (5 bases). CDR1 is KGHSH, CDR2 LQKENI, per germline. The CDR3 length is 14 residues. Trimming stripped 3 bases from V and 3 bases from J, with 10 bases between. CDR3 region: CASSPRTRTDTQYF. The sequenced part of the CDR3 DNA is TGTGCCAGCTCACCGAGGACTCGGACAGATACG.

Comment on this clone: The read falls 3 residues short of the CDR3 end, and the missing part is taken from the germline J gene. The V gene is TRBV19, the J gene TRBJ1-1; 10 bases agree with TRBD1. V lost 3 bases to trimming and J lost 4 bases; unmatched junction nucleotides: 8. This CDR3 contains 16 residues. Germline-derived CDR1 and CDR2 are LNHDA and SQIVND (reference sequence). Partial CDR3 DNA: TGTGCCAGTAGTATGGGGACAGGGGTTGGAGGCACTGAA. Residues: CASSMGTGVGGTE. In full, the CDR3 is CASSMGTGVGGTEAFF.

Points on this clone: The read terminates 3 residues ahead of where the CDR3 ends, so the germline J gene completes it. This chain links TRBV5-1 with TRBJ1-4, with a tentative D call TRBD1 (5 bases). Per the germline V gene, CDR1 is SGHRS and CDR2 is YFSETQ. The CDR3 is 16 residues long. CDR3 sequence: CASSLWAYSGANVLFF. The DNA read from the CDR3 is TGCGCCAGCAGCTTGTGGGCGTACTCTGGGGCCAACGTA.

To note about this clone: The read falls 3 residues short of the CDR3 end, and the missing part is taken from the germline J gene. This chain uses TRBV6-1 with TRBJ2-3, with 8 bases matching TRBD1. Per the germline V gene, CDR1 is MNHNS and CDR2 is SASEGT. CDR3 size: 15 residues. The CDR3 bases that were read are TGTGCCAGCAGTGTGGCCTCGACAGGGGCCCGGCCG. Protein sequence: CASSVASTGARP. The whole CDR3 sequence is CASSVASTGARPQYF.